A single sample is the source of the 25 T cell receptor beta chains below, sequenced in a study of cytomegalovirus exposure and HLA in healthy donors. Amplification used 60 Vbeta primers and 13 Jbeta primers. Clones were read by immunoSEQ multiplex PCR, and TCRdb kept only the in-frame ones, dropping some. This sample has 60,000 to 70,000 clones, with around 80% found just once. The material sequenced was PBMCs. These receptors originate from a woman aged 40 to 50 in good health and CMV-seropositive.

This clone has a single count. The chain couples TRBV5-4 to TRBJ2-5; a weak D match, TRBD2 (5 bases). Deletions cut 1 base from V and 2 bases from J, with 12 bases between. The CDR3 sequence is 15 residues long. Germline loops: CDR1 SGHNT, CDR2 YYREEE (reference sequence). In nucleotides, the CDR3 is TGTGCCAGCAGCTTGTTTTCGGGGTATCAAGAGACCCAGTACTTC. It is translated as CASSLFSGYQETQYF.

This chain links TRBV19 with TRBJ2-7; possible D gene TRBD2, 7 bases. Germline V gene lookup returns CDR1 LNHDA and CDR2 SQIVND (reference sequence). The length of the CDR3 is 18 residues. V was shortened by 5 bases and J by 6 bases, with 29 bases between the two germline ends. The CDR3 reads CASSPPSNRAGARAEQYF. CDR3 DNA: TGTGCCAGTAGTCCGCCCTCAAACCGCGCGGGGGCAAGGGCCGAGCAGTACTTC.

This chain connects TRBV11-2 to TRBJ1-2; weak D call: TRBD1 (5 bases). Trimming shortened V by 3 bases and J by 2 bases, and 13 bases separated the two germline ends. From germline, CDR1 is SGHAT and CDR2 FQNNGV. CDR3 size: 15 residues. Here the CDR3 DNA reads TGTGCCAGCAGCTTCAATCGGGGGGACAACTATGGCTACACCTTC. Its translation is CASSFNRGDNYGYTF.

The chain recombines TRBV4-1 with TRBJ2-2, with a weak D call TRBD2 (6 bases). The CDR3 has 15 amino acids. CDR1 and CDR2 (germline): MGHRA, YSYEKL. Trimming left V 2 bases short and J 6 bases short, with 13 bases between. CDR3 sequence reads: CASSQPERVSGELFF. Here the CDR3 DNA reads TGCGCCAGCAGCCAACCCGAGCGGGTGTCCGGGGAGCTGTTTTTT.

For the CDR3, the DNA is TGCGCCAGCAGCTGGACAGGGGGAAACACTGAAGCTTTCTTT. This translates into CASSWTGGNTEAFF. The J gene is TRBJ1-1, the V gene TRBV5-1, with 10 bases that match TRBD1. Germline trimming cut 3 bases from V and 2 bases from J; bases unmatched to any gene: 1. This CDR3 has 14 residues. Germline V gives CDR1 SGHRS, CDR2 YFSETQ.

The chain carries TRBV6-5 and TRBJ2-2; D perhaps matches TRBD2 (6 bases). Trimming pared 0 bases from V and 7 bases from J, leaving 9 bases between. Germline lookup yields CDR1 MNHEY and CDR2 SVGAGI. The CDR3 runs 14 residues. The CDR3 is CASSYSRLVGELFF. The CDR3 coding sequence is TGTGCCAGCAGTTACTCAAGACTAGTCGGGGAGCTGTTTTTT.

V usage is TRBV10-1 and J usage is TRBJ1-2; D might be TRBD1 (5 bases). The CDR3 sequence is 10 residues long. Germline V gene lookup returns CDR1 WNHNN and CDR2 SYGVQD (reference sequence). Trimming took 11 bases from V and 5 from J, leaving 9 bases between them. CDR3 bases: TGCGCCCGACAGTGGTATGGCTACACCTTC. It is translated as CARQWYGYTF.

This chain uses TRBV2 with TRBJ1-2, with 9 bases that match TRBD1. V gave up 4 bases and J gave up 2 bases; unmatched junction bases: 5. Germline values: CDR1 SNHLY, CDR2 FYNNEI. The CDR3 totals 15 residues. CDR3 in amino acids: CASSGTGVVNYGYTF. CDR3 nucleotide sequence: TGTGCCAGCAGTGGGACAGGGGTCGTGAACTATGGCTACACCTTC.

The chain links TRBV9 to TRBJ2-3; a weak D match, TRBD1 (5 bases). This CDR3 is built from 15 residues. The germline V gene has CDR1 SGDLS and CDR2 YYNGEE. The V end was cut by 1 base, the J end by 2 bases, with 11 bases between. The CDR3 is CASSVSDSNTDTQYF. The CDR3, as DNA: TGTGCCAGCAGCGTAAGCGACAGTAACACAGATACGCAGTATTTT.

This sequence joins TRBV7-5 and TRBJ2-7; whether TRBD1, the table's D call, matches the DNA was not checked. TRBV7-5 corresponds to a pseudogene. This CDR3 has 15 amino acids. CDR3 in DNA: TGTGCCAGAAGCTTAGGAAGTGGGCCAGGGTACGAGCAGTACTTC. Translated, it gives CARSLGSGPGYEQYF.

The J gene is TRBJ2-3, the V gene TRBV7-6; 10 bases are a match to TRBD1. Germline CDR1 SGHVS, CDR2 FNYEAQ. V trimming: 5 bases; J trimming: 1 base; junction bases outside the gene matches: 3. This CDR3 comprises 15 residues. The CDR3 nucleotides read TGTGCCAGCAGCGATGACAGGGGGCGCACAGATACGCAGTATTTT. This gives the protein CASSDDRGRTDTQYF.

CDR3 nucleotides: TGTGCCAGCAGCTCTATGAACACTGAAGCTTTCTTT. This gives the protein CASSSMNTEAFF. V usage is TRBV7-8 and J usage is TRBJ1-1; D ambiguous. There are 12 residues in the CDR3. Germline-derived CDR1 and CDR2 are SGHVS and FQNEAQ. Trimming stripped 4 bases from V and 0 bases from J, with 3 bases between.

As DNA, the CDR3 is TGTGCCAGTAGTCCTCCCGGGTATACGCAGTATTTT. Translation gives CASSPPGYTQYF. V is TRBV19 and J is TRBJ2-3; no clear D. Germline values: CDR1 LNHDA, CDR2 SQIVND (reference sequence). The CDR3 extends over 12 amino acids. V was clipped by 5 bases and J by 7 bases, with 10 bases between them.

V usage is TRBV4-2 and J usage is TRBJ2-7; 7 nucleotides agree with TRBD1. The germline CDR1 and CDR2 sequences are LGHNA and YNFKEQ. The ends lost 5 bases at V and 0 bases at J; junction bases unmatched: 10. The CDR3 sequence is 16 residues long. DNA for the CDR3: TGTGCCAGCAGCTTGGACCACAGGGGCAACTCCTACGAGCAGTACTTC. It translates to CASSLDHRGNSYEQYF.

The rearrangement uses TRBV4-3 and TRBJ1-5, with 8 bases that match TRBD1. The germline V gene has CDR1 LGHNA and CDR2 YSLEER. CDR3 length equals 17 residues. With V trimmed by 1 base and J by 1 base, 6 bases remained unmatched. The CDR3 coding sequence is TGCGCCAGCAGCCAAGCCGCAGGGGGCGGGAGCAATCAGCCCCAGCATTTT. This encodes CASSQAAGGGSNQPQHF.

The V call is TRBV5-6, the J call TRBJ1-3; weak D call: TRBD1 (5 bases). Germline CDR1 reads SGHDT; CDR2 reads YYEEEE. V lost 4 bases and J 4 bases, leaving 15 bases between the germline ends. The CDR3 length is 15 residues. CDR3 region: CASSPGGGFGNTIYF. CDR3 DNA sequence: TGTGCCAGCAGCCCGGGGGGAGGATTCGGAAACACCATATATTTT.

This sequence joins TRBV18 and TRBJ1-5, with a possible D match to TRBD1 (6 bases). The CDR3 covers 15 residues. V lost 2 bases and J lost 4, with 12 bases in between. Germline values: CDR1 KGHSH, CDR2 LQKENI. In DNA form, the CDR3 reads TGTGCCAGCTCACCATCGACAGGCCCTAATCAGCCCCAGCATTTT. This encodes CASSPSTGPNQPQHF.

The chain carries TRBV5-1 and TRBJ1-2; D may be TRBD1 (6 bases). The V end lost 4 bases, the J end lost 3 bases, and 13 bases lay between the germline ends. Germline loops: CDR1 SGHRS, CDR2 YFSETQ. The CDR3 extends over 14 amino acids. The CDR3 here is CASSLDRSDYGYTF. The CDR3 coding sequence is TGCGCCAGCAGCCTAGACAGGTCCGACTATGGCTACACCTTC.

There are a few counts of this clone. The chain joins TRBV7-3 to TRBJ1-1; 7 positions agree with TRBD1. The CDR3 spans 13 residues. CDR1 and CDR2 from the germline V gene are SGHTA and FQGTGA. Losses at the gene ends were 3 bases for V and 5 bases for J; bases not matched to a gene: 3. The CDR3 coding sequence is TGTGCCAGCAGCTTCCGCAGGGGGACTGAAGCTTTCTTT. Protein: CASSFRRGTEAFF.

CDR3 DNA: TGTGCCAGCAGCCTGTTAAACACTGAAGCTTTCTTT. This gives the protein CASSLLNTEAFF. The rearrangement joins TRBV7-9 to TRBJ1-1; D not resolved. With 5 bases removed from V and 2 bases from J, the gap between germline ends came to 6 bases. CDR3 size: 12 residues. From germline, CDR1 is SEHNR and CDR2 FQNEAQ (reference sequence).

The chain links TRBV4-3 to TRBJ1-2; 12 bases align to TRBD1. Per the germline V gene, CDR1 is LGHNA and CDR2 is YSLEER. V dropped 0 bases and J dropped 8; count of bases not matched to a gene: 1. The CDR3 spans 14 residues. This CDR3 is CASSQDGTGGGYTF. In nucleotides, the CDR3 is TGCGCCAGCAGCCAAGATGGGACAGGGGGCGGCTACACCTTC.

This clone was observed a single time. The rearrangement joins TRBV18 to TRBJ1-1; 7 bases are shared with TRBD1. Unmatched junction bases numbered 3, after V lost 5 bases and J lost 0 bases. Germline CDR1 KGHSH, CDR2 LQKENI. CDR3 size: 14 residues. CDR3 DNA: TGTGCCAGCTCATCGACAGGGTTGAACACTGAAGCTTTCTTT. Residues: CASSSTGLNTEAFF.

The J gene is TRBJ1-2, the V gene TRBV27; D remains ambiguous. The CDR3 has 14 residues. Germline V lookup: CDR1 MNHEY, CDR2 SMNVEV (reference sequence). Trimming took 6 bases from V and 10 from J, leaving 21 bases between them. The DNA for the CDR3 is TGTGCCAGCAGCCACCCCACGGAGGGTAGGAACTACACCTTC. It codes for CASSHPTEGRNYTF.

This clone was found a few times. The V call is TRBV30, the J call TRBJ2-2; TRBD2 might be the D (6 bases). The CDR3 extends over 13 amino acids. Trimming left V 7 bases short and J 1 base short, with 10 bases between. CDR1 is GTSNPN, CDR2 SVGIG, per germline (reference sequence). The chain's CDR3 is CAFSSVNTGELFF. CDR3 DNA sequence: TGTGCCTTTTCTAGCGTGAACACCGGGGAGCTGTTTTTT.

This chain uses TRBV27 with TRBJ2-5; D gene uncertain. The CDR3 spans 11 residues. Trimming pared 8 bases from V and 5 bases from J, leaving 9 bases between. Germline V gene sequence: CDR1 MNHEY, CDR2 SMNVEV (reference sequence). The CDR3 is CASGGRETQYF. DNA of the CDR3: TGTGCCAGCGGCGGCCGGGAGACCCAGTACTTC.